These T cell receptor beta chains were read from a single sample in a study of identical twins. MiXCR was run by TCRdb on the 5' RACE reads, yielding one entry per CDR3 protein. The sample contains 420,000 or so distinct CDR3 sequences, 15% to 20% of which appear only once. The material sequenced was naive T cells sorted from blood. These TCRs come from a man aged 45-65 years in good health. The CDR3 runs from the conserved cysteine through the conserved F or W. D genes are given only for firm matches. Clone size appears in some rows only: once, few, many, or a class for an expanded clone.

d_gene	abundance	j_gene	v_gene	CDR3nt	CDR3aa
TRBD1	many	TRBJ1-5	TRBV20-1	TGCAGTGCTAGATCACTCTGGGACAGAAATAGCAATCAGCCCCAGCATTTT	CSARSLWDRNSNQPQHF
TRBD2	many	TRBJ2-1	TRBV24-1	TGTGCCACCGGGAAGACTAGCTCGGATGAGCAGTTCTTC	CATGKTSSDEQFF
.	.	TRBJ2-1	TRBV12-3/TRBV12-4	TGTGCCAGCAGTTTACAGGGGAGGAATGAGCAGTTCTTC	CASSLQGRNEQFF
.	.	TRBJ2-3	TRBV6-7	TGTGCCAGCAGTCGCCGGAACTACTGCACAGATACGCAGTATTTT	CASSRRNYCTDTQYF
.	.	TRBJ2-7	TRBV9	TGTGCCAGCAGCCCCCCAAGGTCCTACGAGCAGTACTTC	CASSPPRSYEQYF
.	few	TRBJ1-3	TRBV15	TGTGCCACCAGCAGAGATCGCGGGGTCCGAAACACCATATATTTT	CATSRDRGVRNTIYF
TRBD2	.	TRBJ2-7	TRBV12-3/TRBV12-4	TGTGCCAGCAGACAGCGGGGCACGACCTACGAGCAGTACTTC	CASRQRGTTYEQYF
.	.	TRBJ2-5	TRBV5-1	TGCGCCAGCAGCTTGGACGTTGAGGAGACCCAGTACTTC	CASSLDVEETQYF
.	few	TRBJ2-7	TRBV27	TGTGCCAGCAGTTTAGTTCACAGCAACTACGAGCAGTACTTC	CASSLVHSNYEQYF
.	.	TRBJ1-5	TRBV6-1	TGTGCCAGCAACCCCAAGGGGGGCGTATCGGGTCAGCCCCAGCATTTT	CASNPKGGVSGQPQHF
.	few	TRBJ2-7	TRBV7-9	TGTGCCAGCAGCTTAATCGACAGCGGTTCCTACGAGCAGTACTTC	CASSLIDSGSYEQYF
TRBD1	.	TRBJ2-1	TRBV29-1	TGCAGCGTTGAAGGGACAGGGGGTTACAATGAGCAGTTCTTC	CSVEGTGGYNEQFF
.	few	TRBJ2-3	TRBV5-1	TGCGCCAGCAGCTTTTCCCGCAGGGGTGATACGCAGTATTTT	CASSFSRRGDTQYF
.	many	TRBJ1-5	TRBV12-3/TRBV12-4	TGTGCCAGCAGTACCGCAGGACGGGGGGGCAATCAGCCCCAGCATTTT	CASSTAGRGGNQPQHF
TRBD1	.	TRBJ1-5	TRBV12-3/TRBV12-4	TGTGCCAGCAGTTTACAGACAGGGGGCGGTCAGCCCCAGCATTTT	CASSLQTGGGQPQHF
.	.	TRBJ2-3	TRBV12-3/TRBV12-4	TGTGCCAGCAGTTTCGCTTTCCCCTGGCGGGGGCTGTGGGGTACGCAGTATTTT	CASSFAFPWRGLWGTQYF
.	many	TRBJ1-1	TRBV14	TGTGCCAGCAGCGTCCAGGGGAGATACACTGAAGCTTTCTTT	CASSVQGRYTEAFF
.	.	TRBJ2-5	TRBV18	TGTGCCAGCTCACCACCGGGGCATCCTGGGGAGACCCAGTACTTC	CASSPPGHPGETQYF
.	.	TRBJ2-1	TRBV11-2	TGTGCCAGCAGCTCTCCCCGACAGGCCGACTCTTACAATGAGCAGTTCTTC	CASSSPRQADSYNEQFF
.	many	TRBJ1-4	TRBV11-1	TGTGCCAGCAGCCGCCAGGCACCGATTACTTCAACTAATGAAAAACTGTTTTTT	CASSRQAPITSTNEKLFF
.	many	TRBJ1-1	TRBV20-1	TGCAGTGCTAGAGATAGCAGGGTCGGTGAAGCTTTCTTT	CSARDSRVGEAFF
.	few	TRBJ2-1	TRBV29-1	TGCAGCGTGGGGGGCAGACTAGGAAACAATGAGCAGTTCTTC	CSVGGRLGNNEQFF
.	once	TRBJ2-3	TRBV11-2	TGTGCCAGCAGCTTAGAACTTTGGGTTTCCACAGATACGCAGTATTTT	CASSLELWVSTDTQYF
.	few	TRBJ1-6	TRBV7-9	TGTGCCAGCAGCTTCCGGGGGTCTTCCTATAATTCACCCCTCCACTTT	CASSFRGSSYNSPLHF
.	.	TRBJ2-6	TRBV20-1	TGCAGTGCTAGAGCCCCGGACCCCTCTGGGGCCAACGTCCTGACTTTC	CSARAPDPSGANVLTF
.	.	TRBJ2-1	TRBV2	TGTGCCAGCAGGGGGGGGGGCGCATACAATGAGCAGTTCTTC	CASRGGGAYNEQFF
.	.	TRBJ2-5	TRBV6-1	TGTGCCAGCACAAGAAGCTACCAAGAGACCCAGTACTTC	CASTRSYQETQYF
TRBD2	.	TRBJ2-7	TRBV5-5	TGTGCCAGCAGCACGGGACTAGCGGTCGTGGGTACCTACGAGCAGTACTTC	CASSTGLAVVGTYEQYF
.	few	TRBJ2-7	TRBV10-2	TGCGCCAGCAGTGAGTCGGCAGGGAGAAACGAGCAGTACTTC	CASSESAGRNEQYF
.	.	TRBJ2-7	TRBV4-1	TGCGCCAGCAGCCAAGAGGACAGCACCTACGAGCAGTACTTC	CASSQEDSTYEQYF
.	few	TRBJ2-2	TRBV27	TGTGCCAGCAGTCCCATCCTACTTGGTACCGGGGAGCTGTTTTTT	CASSPILLGTGELFF
.	few	TRBJ2-7	TRBV24-1	TGTGCCAGGGGTGTAGTCGGTCGATCGAGCCGATCCTACGAGCAGTACTTC	CARGVVGRSSRSYEQYF
.	.	TRBJ2-3	TRBV5-1	TGCGCCAGCAGCGCAAACAGGGCGGCCGGGGCAGATACGCAGTATTTT	CASSANRAAGADTQYF
.	few	TRBJ2-1	TRBV7-2	TGTGCCAGCAGCTTAGTCGGCGGGGGCACCTACAATGAGCAGTTCTTC	CASSLVGGGTYNEQFF
.	few	TRBJ2-3	TRBV27	TGTGCCAGCAGTTTGAAGTACAACCTCAATACGCAGTATTTT	CASSLKYNLNTQYF
TRBD2	few	TRBJ2-3	TRBV10-3	TGTGCCATCACCTCTAGCGGTGGGGATACGCAGTATTTT	CAITSSGGDTQYF
TRBD1	.	TRBJ2-5	TRBV3-1	TGTGCCAGCAGCCAAGGGGGACAGCAAGAGACCCAGTACTTC	CASSQGGQQETQYF
.	many	TRBJ2-3	TRBV7-2	TGTGCCAGCAGCAATGAGGGGACGGAGTTTAGAGATACGCAGTATTTT	CASSNEGTEFRDTQYF
TRBD2	few	TRBJ2-2	TRBV27	TGTGCCAGCAGTTTAGTCCCCGGAGCGGGGGGCAACACCGGGGAGCTGTTTTTT	CASSLVPGAGGNTGELFF
.	few	TRBJ2-2	TRBV6-5	TGTGCCAGCAGTCTACCCAGAGGTTTGAACACCGGGGAGCTGTTTTTT	CASSLPRGLNTGELFF
TRBD2	many	TRBJ2-1	TRBV9	TGTGCCAGCAGCGTAGCGGGAGGGGGAAGCGATGAGCAGTTCTTC	CASSVAGGGSDEQFF
TRBD2	few	TRBJ2-1	TRBV25-1	TGTGCCAGCAGTGTTTCAGGTGGTAGCGGGAGGGGAAGCTCCTACAATGAGCAGTTCTTC	CASSVSGGSGRGSSYNEQFF
TRBD2	.	TRBJ2-7	TRBV11-2	TGTGCCAGCAGCTCCCCTAGTAGCGGGAGAGGTAAATCCTACGAGCAGTACTTC	CASSSPSSGRGKSYEQYF
TRBD1	few	TRBJ2-7	TRBV20-1	TGCAGTGCAACCGACAGGGGGAACGAGCAGTACTTC	CSATDRGNEQYF
TRBD2	few	TRBJ2-1	TRBV4-3	TGCGCCAGCAGCCTCAGGAGTAGCGGGGGATCTTGGGGTGAGCAGTTCTTC	CASSLRSSGGSWGEQFF
.	many	TRBJ2-4	TRBV19	TGTGCCAGTAGTAACTCGGTAAAAAACATTCAGTACTTC	CASSNSVKNIQYF
TRBD1	few	TRBJ2-7	TRBV7-9	TGTGCCAGCAGCTTTTATGACAGGGACTACGAGCAGTACTTC	CASSFYDRDYEQYF
.	few	TRBJ2-7	TRBV9	TGTGCCAGCAGCGTAGAACCCGGGGACACACGTTCGCAGTACTTC	CASSVEPGDTRSQYF
.	.	TRBJ2-3	TRBV3-1	TGTGCCAGCAGCCTAAGAGGGCGAAGGGCTACGCAGTATTTT	CASSLRGRRATQYF
.	many	TRBJ1-1	TRBV12-3/TRBV12-4	TGTGCCAGCAGAGTCACAGGACACTCTGAAGCTTTCTTT	CASRVTGHSEAFF
.	few	TRBJ2-1	TRBV15	TGTGCCACCAGCAGAGGACGGGGACGACGAGACAATGAGCAGTTCTTC	CATSRGRGRRDNEQFF
TRBD1	few	TRBJ2-7	TRBV15	TGTGCCACCAGCGGACAGGGGGCCTACGAGCAGTACTTC	CATSGQGAYEQYF
.	.	TRBJ2-7	TRBV18	TGTGCCAGCTCACTATTAGCCCAGACCTACGAGCAGTACTTC	CASSLLAQTYEQYF
.	few	TRBJ1-6	TRBV7-8	TGTGCCAGCAGCTTAGCCCGGGACTCAAAATATTCACCCCTCCACTTT	CASSLARDSKYSPLHF
TRBD1	.	TRBJ2-5	TRBV5-1	TGCGCCAGCAGAAAAGGACAGGGGGCCCCCCAAGAGACCCAGTACTTC	CASRKGQGAPQETQYF
.	.	TRBJ2-1	TRBV27	TGTGCCAGCAGTTTACTTTCTAGCTCCTACAATGAGCAGTTCTTC	CASSLLSSSYNEQFF
.	.	TRBJ2-5	TRBV7-2	TGTGCCAGCAGCGCGGGGGAGACCCAGTACTTC	CASSAGETQYF
TRBD2	.	TRBJ2-1	TRBV10-3	TGTGCCAATAGCGGGAGTGGGAATGAGCAGTTCTTC	CANSGSGNEQFF
.	many	TRBJ1-1	TRBV13	TGTGCCAGCAGCTTTCTCGGGGGGAACACTGAAGCTTTCTTT	CASSFLGGNTEAFF
TRBD1	.	TRBJ1-1	TRBV12-3/TRBV12-4	TGTGCCAGCAGTCGACAGGGGGAAGCTTTCTTT	CASSRQGEAFF